The 32 T cell receptor beta chains below were found in one sample sequenced in a study of cytomegalovirus exposure and HLA in healthy donors. The PCR had 60 Vbeta and 13 Jbeta primers. Repertoires were generated with immunoSEQ multiplex PCR, while TCRdb's copy carries only in-frame clones and drops some. The sample holds approximately 120,000 clones, around three quarters seen once. Sequencing used PBMCs. The receptors originated from a human donor in good health.

The CDR3 DNA sequence: TGCGCCAGCAGCTTGGCTAGCGGTTACAATGAGCAGTTCTTC. Translating it yields CASSLASGYNEQFF. V gene TRBV5-1 combines with J gene TRBJ2-1; 7 positions match TRBD2. Germline V lookup: CDR1 SGHRS, CDR2 YFSETQ. This CDR3 contains 14 residues. V shed 0 bases, J shed 4 bases, and the junction held 1 base outside the gene matches.

The chain carries TRBV6-5 and TRBJ1-3; D is unclear. CDR1 is MNHEY, CDR2 SVGAGI, per germline. The CDR3 sequence is 13 residues long. The ends were cut back, 4 bases at V and 0 bases at J, with 4 bases in the middle. The CDR3 coding sequence is TGTGCCAGCAGTTCCAGCTCTGGAAACACCATATATTTT. It specifies CASSSSSGNTIYF.

V usage is TRBV5-1 and J usage is TRBJ2-3, with 10 bases identical to TRBD2. Germline V gives CDR1 SGHRS, CDR2 YFSETQ. The CDR3 length is 15 residues. After removal of 2 bases from V and 2 bases from J, the junction contained 2 bases not matched to a gene. Here the CDR3 DNA reads TGCGCCAGCAGCTTAAGCGGGAGGGCCACAGATACGCAGTATTTT. Encoded protein: CASSLSGRATDTQYF.

The chain couples TRBV6-5 to TRBJ2-7, with D possibly TRBD1 on 5 matching bases. V gave up 5 bases and J gave up 0 bases, with 14 bases separating them. Germline CDR1 is MNHEY and CDR2 is SVGAGI. This CDR3 has 15 residues. DNA of the CDR3: TGTGCCAGCAGTCCAATACCAGACAGCTCCTACGAGCAGTACTTC. This codes for CASSPIPDSSYEQYF.

The V and J genes are TRBV5-5 and TRBJ1-5, with D possibly being TRBD1 (6 bases). The CDR3 sequence is 17 residues long. The V gene's germline CDR1 is SGHKS and CDR2 YYEKEE (reference sequence). V was pared by 1 base and J by 7 bases, with 21 bases between. Here the CDR3 reads CASSLSGAGAGGQPQHF. The CDR3 DNA reads TGTGCCAGCAGCTTGTCCGGAGCAGGGGCAGGTGGGCAGCCCCAGCATTTT.

In its sample, this clone was seen once. The CDR3 region is CASSEGQGSYNEQFF. The CDR3 DNA reads TGTGCCAGCAGTGAGGGACAGGGCTCCTACAATGAGCAGTTCTTC. The chain couples TRBV6-4 to TRBJ2-1; 9 nucleotides align to TRBD1. Germline trimming cut 3 bases from V and 0 bases from J; bases unmatched to any gene: 0. The CDR3 is 15 residues long. Germline CDR1 reads MRHNA; CDR2 reads SNTAGT.

This chain joins TRBV19 and TRBJ1-2; 9 positions match TRBD1. Germline values: CDR1 LNHDA, CDR2 SQIVND (reference sequence). CDR3 length: 15 residues. Unmatched junction bases numbered 16, after V lost 9 bases and J lost 8 bases. The CDR3 nucleotides are TGTGCCAGCGCAGACAGGGGGAGCCTTGTTTTCGGCTACACCTTC. It codes for CASADRGSLVFGYTF.

This clone was seen a handful of times. The CDR3 DNA reads as TGTGCCAGCAGTGAGACGTTCACACGGGTCTCTGGAAACACCATATATTTT. Protein sequence: CASSETFTRVSGNTIYF. V and J are TRBV6-1 and TRBJ1-3; D not resolved. CDR1 is MNHNS and CDR2 is SASEGT in the germline V gene. V lost 3 bases, J lost 0 bases, and 15 bases lay in between. This CDR3 region has 17 residues.

This clone occurred once. This chain uses TRBV5-1 with TRBJ2-7; tentative D call: TRBD1 (5 bases). CDR3 length: 17 amino acids. Trimming removed 1 base from V and 0 bases from J, with 17 bases in between. The germline CDR1 and CDR2 sequences are SGHRS and YFSETQ. CDR3 region: CASSLTGGAPSSYEQYF. The CDR3 coding sequence is TGCGCCAGCAGCTTGACAGGTGGAGCGCCCAGCTCCTACGAGCAGTACTTC.

V and J are TRBV28 and TRBJ1-1; 8 bases fit TRBD1. The CDR3 contains 15 residues. Looked up from germline, CDR1 is MDHEN and CDR2 is SYDVKM. The V gene end was trimmed by 3 bases and the J gene end by 6 bases; junction bases not matched to a gene: 9. The CDR3 loop is CASSFGGQGFAEAFF. The CDR3 DNA is TGTGCCAGCAGTTTTGGCGGACAGGGATTCGCTGAAGCTTTCTTT.

The sample holds a few counts of this clone. The chain combines TRBV18 with TRBJ2-2; 8 bases are a match to TRBD2. Germline values: CDR1 KGHSH, CDR2 LQKENI. J was trimmed by 5 bases and V by 2 bases; bases with no gene match: 7. The CDR3 spans 16 residues. The CDR3 DNA follows: TGTGCCAGCTCACCATTGGGAGCGGGAGAGACCGGGGAGCTGTTTTTT. It codes for CASSPLGAGETGELFF. Together with reference TRBV18 and TRBJ2-2, the CDR3 gives the full variable domain: NAGVMQNPRHLVRRRGQEARLRCSPMKGHSHVYWYRQLPEEGLKFMVYLQKENIIDESGMPKERFSAEFPKEGPSILRIQQVVRGDSAAYFCASSPLGAGETGELFFGEGSRLTVL.

The chain is built from TRBV19 and TRBJ1-1; no clear D gene. The CDR3 consists of 14 residues. Germline values: CDR1 LNHDA, CDR2 SQIVND (reference sequence). The V end was cut by 1 base, the J end by 0 bases, with 6 bases between. The CDR3 reads CASSIGRVNTEAFF. For the CDR3, the DNA is TGTGCCAGTAGTATAGGTCGGGTGAACACTGAAGCTTTCTTT. Combining the CDR3 with reference TRBV19 and TRBJ1-1 gives the whole variable domain DGGITQSPKYLFRKEGQNVTLSCEQNLNHDAMYWYRQDPGQGLRLIYYSQIVNDFQKGDIAEGYSVSREKKESFPLTVTSAQKNPTAFYLCASSIGRVNTEAFFGQGTRLTVV.

DNA for the CDR3: TGTGCCAGCAGCGTAGGTCCCCTGACAGGAGTAAACACTGAAGCTTTCTTT. This encodes CASSVGPLTGVNTEAFF. This chain uses TRBV9 with TRBJ1-1; D is perhaps TRBD1 (6 bases). V lost 0 bases to trimming and J lost 2 bases, with 17 bases between them. The CDR3 sequence is 17 residues long. Germline V gene sequence: CDR1 SGDLS, CDR2 YYNGEE.

The chain recombines TRBV11-2 with TRBJ2-3; weak D call: TRBD2 (5 bases). The CDR3 consists of 14 residues. Per germline, CDR1 SGHAT and CDR2 FQNNGV. V shed 5 bases and J shed 0 bases, with 9 bases lying between them. CDR3 sequence: CASSASGSTDTQYF. The CDR3 DNA reads TGTGCCAGCAGCGCCAGCGGTAGCACAGATACGCAGTATTTT.

The chain employs TRBV5-4 and TRBJ2-5, with a weak D call TRBD1 (5 bases). The germline V gene has CDR1 SGHNT and CDR2 YYREEE (reference sequence). CDR3 length: 14 amino acids. The ends were cut back, 3 bases at V and 2 bases at J, with 11 bases in the middle. CDR3 DNA sequence: TGTGCCAGCAGCTACAGGACGGAGCAAGAGACCCAGTACTTC. This codes for CASSYRTEQETQYF.

The V gene is TRBV28, the J gene TRBJ1-4, with D possibly TRBD1 on 5 matching bases. This CDR3 is built from 12 residues. The V end lost 5 bases, the J end lost 8 bases, and 9 bases lay between the germline ends. CDR1 and CDR2 (germline): MDHEN, SYDVKM. CDR3 bases: TGTGCCAGCAGTCGGACACACGAAAAACTGTTTTTT. Translated: CASSRTHEKLFF.

This clone was detected a few times. The chain employs TRBV4-2 and TRBJ2-2; possibly TRBD2 for D (5 bases). Trimming stripped 4 bases from V and 5 bases from J, with 20 bases between. CDR1 is LGHNA, CDR2 YNFKEQ, per germline. This CDR3 spans 17 amino acids. The CDR3 DNA follows: TGTGCCAGCAGCCCAGCTACGACGTACTCGGGAACCGGGGAGCTGTTTTTT. Amino acid sequence: CASSPATTYSGTGELFF.

The V call is TRBV5-6, the J call TRBJ1-2; 8 bases are a match to TRBD1. V was pared by 4 bases and J by 4 bases, with 6 bases of the junction left unmatched. CDR1 is SGHDT and CDR2 is YYEEEE in the germline V gene. There are 14 residues in the CDR3. In DNA form, the CDR3 reads TGTGCCAGCAGCGCCAGGGGGCAGGCCTATGGCTACACCTTC. Translation: CASSARGQAYGYTF.

The chain joins TRBV5-1 to TRBJ1-1, with 7 bases fitting TRBD1. Per germline, CDR1 SGHRS and CDR2 YFSETQ. V lost 2 bases and J lost 10; bases outside the gene matches: 11. The CDR3 has 14 amino acids. The DNA for the CDR3 is TGCGCCAGCAGCTTCGTGGGGACAGAACGGAGAGCTTTCTTT. Its translation: CASSFVGTERRAFF.

The chain employs TRBV19 and TRBJ1-6; TRBD1 agrees at 9 bases. The CDR3 extends over 15 amino acids. Germline-derived CDR1 and CDR2 are LNHDA and SQIVND (reference sequence). V trimming: 8 bases; J trimming: 3 bases; junction bases outside the gene matches: 5. The CDR3, as DNA: TGTGCCAGTCTTAAGGACAGGGGCTATAATTCACCCCTCCACTTT. This translates into CASLKDRGYNSPLHF.

This clone was counted once. This chain connects TRBV28 to TRBJ1-2, with D possibly matching TRBD1 (5 bases). Trimming shortened V by 6 bases and J by 8 bases, and 22 bases separated the two germline ends. This CDR3 has 15 residues. Germline V lookup: CDR1 MDHEN, CDR2 SYDVKM. As DNA, the CDR3 is TGTGCCAGCAGCACGTACCGCCAGGGTTTTTCGGGCTACACCTTC. It encodes CASSTYRQGFSGYTF.

This clone was detected many times. V gene TRBV4-2 combines with J gene TRBJ2-7; 8 bases align to TRBD2. The V gene's germline CDR1 is LGHNA and CDR2 YNFKEQ. CDR3 size: 15 residues. The J segment lost 7 bases and the V segment lost 0 bases, leaving 8 bases of the junction unmatched. The chain's CDR3 is CASSQDHGGAGEQYF. CDR3 DNA sequence: TGTGCCAGCAGCCAAGACCACGGGGGGGCGGGGGAGCAGTACTTC.

The chain is built from TRBV2 and TRBJ2-2; D is possibly TRBD1 (7 bases). The CDR3 extends over 17 amino acids. Trimming took 4 bases from V and 3 from J, leaving 18 bases between them. CDR1 SNHLY and CDR2 FYNNEI come from the germline V gene. Here the CDR3 reads CASSGPPTGDYTGELFF. DNA for the CDR3: TGTGCCAGCAGTGGCCCTCCAACAGGGGACTACACCGGGGAGCTGTTTTTT.

The chain recombines TRBV19 with TRBJ2-7; possible D gene TRBD1, 6 bases. Germline CDR1 reads LNHDA; CDR2 reads SQIVND (reference sequence). The V gene lost 1 base and the J gene lost 0 bases, with 16 bases spanning the gap. This CDR3 has 17 amino acids. The DNA for the CDR3 is TGTGCCAGTAGTATAGGTTTTTTGGACAGACCCTCCTACGAGCAGTACTTC. Its translation: CASSIGFLDRPSYEQYF.

The V call is TRBV5-4, the J call TRBJ1-4; unclear D gene. Germline V CDR1 and CDR2: SGHNT, YYREEE (reference sequence). This CDR3 spans 15 amino acids. V was shortened by 2 bases and J by 3 bases, with 11 bases between the two germline ends. CDR3: CASSFYGPANEKLFF. DNA for the CDR3: TGTGCCAGCAGCTTTTATGGGCCAGCTAATGAAAAACTGTTTTTT.

CDR3 nucleotide sequence: TGTGCCAGCAGCTTGTTAGAAAATTCACCCCTCCACTTT. Protein product: CASSLLENSPLHF. This chain connects TRBV5-4 to TRBJ1-6; D gene uncertain. Germline assignment: CDR1 SGHNT and CDR2 YYREEE (reference sequence). This CDR3 is 13 amino acids long. The ends were cut back, 1 base at V and 7 bases at J, with 6 bases in the middle.

The rearrangement links TRBV7-2 to TRBJ2-7, with D perhaps TRBD2 (7 bases). Germline V gene lookup returns CDR1 SGHTA and CDR2 FQGNSA. This CDR3 contains 15 residues. Trimming shortened V by 0 bases and J by 2 bases, and 11 bases separated the two germline ends. In nucleotides, the CDR3 is TGTGCCAGCAGCTTAGCGAGGGGGGGAACCTACGAGCAGTACTTC. Protein product: CASSLARGGTYEQYF.

The table lists this clone with a count of one. The chain combines TRBV5-1 with TRBJ2-1; 8 positions agree with TRBD2. This CDR3 is built from 15 residues. With V trimmed by 6 bases and J by 7 bases, 12 bases remained unmatched. Germline CDR1 SGHRS, CDR2 YFSETQ. Here the CDR3 reads CASTPSGGASNEQFF. DNA of the CDR3: TGCGCCAGCACTCCCTCGGGAGGGGCGAGTAATGAGCAGTTCTTC.

The chain couples TRBV13 to TRBJ1-1; D not certain. This CDR3 is 11 amino acids long. CDR1 and CDR2 from the germline V gene are PRHDT and FYEKMQ (reference sequence). Trimming stripped 5 bases from V and 9 bases from J, with 10 bases between. The CDR3 DNA is TGTGCCAGCAGCGAGGAGACGAAAGCTTTCTTT. Translated: CASSEETKAFF.

The rearrangement uses TRBV19 and TRBJ2-3, with 8 bases identical to TRBD1. The CDR3 covers 12 residues. V was pared by 3 bases and J by 10 bases, with 3 bases of the junction left unmatched. Germline CDR1 reads LNHDA; CDR2 reads SQIVND (reference sequence). The CDR3 is CASSIKTGAQYF. Written as DNA, the CDR3 is TGTGCCAGTAGTATCAAGACAGGGGCGCAGTATTTT.

The rearrangement links TRBV5-4 to TRBJ1-4; D is perhaps TRBD1 (6 bases). V lost 4 bases, J lost 3 bases, and 19 bases lay in between. The CDR3 sequence is 17 residues long. Germline CDR1 SGHNT, CDR2 YYREEE (reference sequence). CDR3 amino acids: CASSPGHPASSNEKLFF. Here the CDR3 DNA reads TGTGCCAGCAGCCCGGGACACCCAGCCTCATCTAATGAAAAACTGTTTTTT.

This clone appeared a few times. The chain recombines TRBV7-2 with TRBJ1-4, with 12 bases fitting TRBD1. Germline V gene sequence: CDR1 SGHTA, CDR2 FQGNSA. The CDR3 runs to 13 residues. The V segment lost 10 bases and the J segment 7 bases; nucleotides outside the gene matches: 4. CDR3 protein: CAISGQGAEKLFF. The CDR3 DNA reads as TGTGCCATCTCGGGACAGGGGGCTGAAAAACTGTTTTTT.